The entry below describes one TCR beta chain. It has no known antigen specificity. Per-nucleotide qualities are absent, and no much larger clonotype sits a single base away. The sample comes from a study of shared clonotypes between healthy human individuals (TCRdb year 2020). Notes on the research overall: The cohort comprised two women and three men aged 18 to 49 years. Blood TCR repertoires of five healthy adults were deeply sequenced to estimate repertoire size and the extent of clonotype sharing between individuals. For each donor, CD4 naive and CD4 memory were each run on three plates, CD8 naive on two plates, and CD8 memory on one plate. Per donor, leukapheresis produced somewhere between about 0.85 and 8.9 billion PBMCs. Libraries were prepared and TCR repertoires were sequenced by different laboratories using diverse techniques, in order to increase sequencing depth and limit assay-specific biases.

Using the deep immunoSEQ assay, TCR CDR3 regions were amplified from genomic DNA by multiplex PCR. Genomic DNA extracted from each cell subset was distributed evenly over all wells of several immunoSEQ 96-well plates, and each plate served as one replicate. For sorted subsets, approximately 190 ng of genomic DNA, equivalent to roughly 33,000 T cell genomes, went into each replicate PCR. Purified libraries were measured with a Qubit 3.0 fluorometer, size-checked on a Bioanalyzer 2100, and measured again with the KAPA Library Quantification kit. Every immunoSEQ 96-well plate was sequenced on a separate single-read 150-cycle Illumina NextSeq 550 flow cell. The authors' pipeline ran thus. Because the immunoSEQ output included only junctional sequences and no quality scores, the filtering could not be the same as the filtering used for full-length reads. Sequences were annotated with PyIR, a Python wrapper for IgBLAST v1.9, using IMGT germline references to assign V/J genes and CDR3. Reads were filtered out if the reads had weak V/J assignments (E-value above 1e-6), no CDR3, stop codons, out-of-frame junctions, or ambiguous translated residues. V3J clonotypes were defined as sequences sharing the same inferred V gene, J gene, and CDR3 amino acid sequence. Percentage overlap between repertoires was computed as shared unique clonotypes divided by the size of the smaller repertoire. Repertoire richness was assessed with RTK rarefaction, the Chao1 estimator, and Recon v2.1 estimates of unobserved clonotypes. Generation probabilities were computed with OLGA for all TCRbeta clonotypes obtained by the gDNA method from four donors. TCRdb stores this immuneACCESS table with in-frame sequences only. Part of the clones is absent; in the studies checked, under half of the shortfall reflects unresolved V genes, and no reason is known for the rest. V and J calls and clone size are those listed in that table; D and trimming were worked out from the DNA. Present in this sample are a few million clones, over 90% of which were seen just once. Together, the top ten hold roughly 0.36% of the sample.

Beyond this particular receptor, the publication reports: When several donors were compared, the shared fraction of clonotypes was around 5% for naive CD4, about 4% for naive CD8, 2.3% for memory CD4, and 0.4% for memory CD8. Because the study included a small number of donors, the genetic and exposure-history diversity represented was limited. Incomplete sequencing was indicated by rarefaction of sorted-subset datasets, despite the large sequencing depth. Estimated clonotype richness was generally larger for naive than for memory subsets. Pairwise subsampling led to the expectation that sequencing depth would affect the degree of clonotype sharing among donors. Only blood was sampled, and tissue TCR repertoires likely differ from those in blood. Compared with non-shared clonotypes, clonotypes shared by all four sorted-subset donors had higher generation probabilities.

Healthy HIV-negative adults with no recently reported acute infections or vaccinations were included as donors. Only Caucasian adults living in Nashville, Tennessee, USA were represented among the donors. CD4+ T cells were enriched by magnetic negative selection, after which naive cells were positively selected on CD45RA and the negative fraction was taken as the memory subset. After blood collection by leukapheresis, PBMCs were isolated using Ficoll-Histopaque density gradient centrifugation and then cryopreserved in the vapor phase of liquid nitrogen. Analytical flow cytometry was used to check the purity and quantity of each magnetically sorted T cell population. Genomic DNA was isolated from every sorted fraction and measured by UV absorbance on a Nanodrop 2000c. The source is a man aged 18-30 years in good health. Some clones in this sample may be carry-over from other donors' samples. The specimen sequenced was naive CD4+ T cells from PBMCs. The sample's cell subset or site label, decoded: CD45RA+ positively selected.

The DNA sequence is as follows: TGTGCCAGCAGCTCCGTTACCTACGAGCAGTACTTC. It codes for CASSSVTYEQYF. The chain was built from TRBV7-8 and TRBJ2-7; no D gene is confidently identified. A distance of 6 bases separates the germline ends of V and J, which lose 4 bases and 2 bases respectively. The CDR3 contains 12 residues, cysteine and phenylalanine counted. Only the CDR3 DNA is retained, 36 bases long and in frame from the first base. For CDR1 and CDR2, the germline V gene lists SGHVS and FQNEAQ.